Following are 3 T cell receptor beta chains from one sample sequenced in a study of brain T cells in children with intractable seizures. This table comes from immunoSEQ multiplex PCR, and its TCRdb copy is limited to in-frame clones, with some not included. The sample shows 78,000 or so clones, around nine tenths of them seen only once. The starting material was peripheral blood, obtained at surgery. These receptors were taken from a girl aged 2 to 10 with Rasmussen encephalitis and intractable seizures.

V and J are TRBV9 and TRBJ2-1, with TRBD1 identical over 7 bases. This CDR3 spans 16 amino acids. J was trimmed by 4 bases and V by 1 base; bases with no gene match: 8. Germline loops: CDR1 SGDLS, CDR2 YYNGEE. The CDR3 nucleotides read TGTGCCAGCAGCGTATCAATCACAGGGGAATACAATGAGCAGTTCTTC. This sequence encodes CASSVSITGEYNEQFF.

The V gene is TRBV12-5, the J gene TRBJ2-5, with D perhaps TRBD2 (6 bases). V was clipped by 5 bases and J by 4 bases, with 17 bases between them. The CDR3 sequence is 15 residues long. The germline gives CDR1 LGHNT, CDR2 FRNRAP. CDR3 coding DNA: TGTGCTAGTGGTAGACCCGGGACTGCTCTAGAGACCCAGTACTTC. It encodes CASGRPGTALETQYF.

CDR3 sequence: CAWRGRDYGYTF. CDR3 DNA: TGTGCCTGGAGAGGTCGAGACTATGGCTACACCTTC. This sequence joins TRBV30 and TRBJ1-2; D uncertain. The CDR3 length is 12 residues. In germline, CDR1 is GTSNPN, CDR2 SVGIG (reference sequence). The V and J ends lost 3 bases and 3 bases respectively, with 8 bases between them.